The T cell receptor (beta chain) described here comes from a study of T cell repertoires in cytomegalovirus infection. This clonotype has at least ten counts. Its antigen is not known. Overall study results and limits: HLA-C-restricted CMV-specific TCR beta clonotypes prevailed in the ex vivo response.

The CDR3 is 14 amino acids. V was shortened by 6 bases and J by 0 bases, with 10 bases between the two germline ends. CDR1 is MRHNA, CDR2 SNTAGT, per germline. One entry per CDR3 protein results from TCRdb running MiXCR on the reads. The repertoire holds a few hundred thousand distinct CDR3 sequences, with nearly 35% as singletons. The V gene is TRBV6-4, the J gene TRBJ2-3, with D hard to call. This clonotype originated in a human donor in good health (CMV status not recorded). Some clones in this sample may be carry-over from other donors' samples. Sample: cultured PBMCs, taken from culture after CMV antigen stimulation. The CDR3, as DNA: TGTGCCAGCAGACGAACCTCTAGCACAGATACGCAGTATTTT. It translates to CASRRTSSTDTQYF.